Listed here is a single T cell receptor (beta chain). This entry belongs to a study of technical replicates of blood from a few donors. Assay: immunoSEQ multiplex PCR; the TCRdb copy retains only in-frame clones and omits some. The table shows about 90,000 clones, with 85% to 95% occurring only once. This sequence was found in a human donor in good health. The sequenced sample consisted of T cells isolated from PBMCs.

CDR3 loop: CASLPGRVYGYTF. For the CDR3, the DNA is TGTGCCTCACTCCCAGGGAGGGTCTATGGCTACACCTTC. V is TRBV30 and J is TRBJ1-2; tentatively, D is TRBD1 (5 bases). The CDR3 runs to 13 residues. Germline assignment: CDR1 GTSNPN and CDR2 SVGIG (reference sequence). The ends were cut back, 7 bases at V and 4 bases at J, with 16 bases in the middle.